This T cell receptor beta chain originates from a study of CD8 T cells in Susac syndrome. Reverse transcription of roughly 0.5 to 1 ug RNA was carried out with random hexamers. The TCR beta CDR3 was amplified by immunoSEQ multiplex PCR across 54 Vbeta, 13 Jbeta. From the immunoSEQ multiplex PCR reads, TCRdb called clonotypes with MiXCR, one entry per CDR3 protein. The sample shows fewer than 300,000 distinct CDR3 sequences, about 85% of them seen only once. CD8+ and CD4+ blood T cells underwent TCR beta sequencing. Treatment-naive patients with stable or active relapsing-remitting disease served as multiple sclerosis controls. The V segment lost 1 base and the J segment 10 bases; nucleotides outside the gene matches: 5. The CDR3 covers 15 residues. The germline V gene has CDR1 LGHNA and CDR2 YNFKEQ.

The chain has TRBV4-2 and TRBJ2-1, with 12 bases aligning to TRBD2. The sequence was collected from a human donor with multiple sclerosis. Source material: CD8+ T cells from PBMCs. The CDR3, as DNA: TGTGCCAGCAGCCAAGCTAGCGGGGGGGAGATAGAGCAGTTCTTC. Protein: CASSQASGGEIEQFF.